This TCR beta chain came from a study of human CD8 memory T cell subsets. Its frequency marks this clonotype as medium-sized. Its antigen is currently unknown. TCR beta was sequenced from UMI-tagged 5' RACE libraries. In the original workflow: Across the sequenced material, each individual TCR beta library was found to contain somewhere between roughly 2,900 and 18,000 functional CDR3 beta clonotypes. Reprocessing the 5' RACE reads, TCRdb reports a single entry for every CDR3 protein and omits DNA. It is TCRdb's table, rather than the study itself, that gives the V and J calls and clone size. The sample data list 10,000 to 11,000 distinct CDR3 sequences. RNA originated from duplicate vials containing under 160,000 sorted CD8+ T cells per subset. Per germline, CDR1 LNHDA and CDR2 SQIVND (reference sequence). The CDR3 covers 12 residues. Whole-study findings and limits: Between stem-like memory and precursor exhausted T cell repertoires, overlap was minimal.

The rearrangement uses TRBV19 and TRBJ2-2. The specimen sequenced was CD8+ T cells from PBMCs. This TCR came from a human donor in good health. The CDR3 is CATELNTGELFF.